The T cell receptor (beta chain) under discussion was sequenced for a study of T cell repertoires and HLA-DP antigens. Overall study context: Alloantigens: one with one groove difference and one with approximately ten differences versus self.

Comments on this clone: Its antigen is undetermined.

Amplification used primers for 54 TRBV and 13 TRBJ segments. The data were produced by immunoSEQ multiplex PCR, yet TCRdb's version contains in-frame clones alone and is incomplete. This sample yields approximately 89,000 clones, of which 86% are seen a single time; 1.7% belongs to the top ten. Germline V CDR1 and CDR2: DFQATT, SNEGSKA (reference sequence). The CDR3 has 11 residues. Untouched CD4+ T cells were bead-isolated at about 97.7% purity. The sequenced sample was CD4+ T cells from PBMCs. The TCR comes from a man in his fifties or sixties in good health and CMV-seronegative. V gene TRBV20-1 combines with J gene TRBJ2-5; D perhaps matches TRBD1 (6 bases). The J call may be mistaken, given a closer DNA end match to TRBJ2-7. CDR3 residues: CSARWTAEQYF. DNA for the CDR3: TGCAGTGCTCGTTGGACAGCCGAGCAGTACTTC.